This TCR beta chain is from a study of T cell changes during pregnancy in multiple sclerosis. Germline trimming cut 4 bases from V and 7 bases from J; bases unmatched to any gene: 13. Per germline, CDR1 SGHDT and CDR2 YYEEEE. The CDR3 consists of 15 residues. The data were produced by immunoSEQ multiplex PCR, yet TCRdb's version contains in-frame clones alone and is incomplete. The sample consists of 20,000 or so clones, more than 80% of them appearing once. The starting material was CD8+ T cells from peripheral blood mononuclear cells, obtained in the third trimester of pregnancy. The rearrangement links TRBV5-6 to TRBJ1-2; TRBD1 matches 7 bases. The origin of this receptor is a female donor in good health, enrolled as a control in a pregnancy study. CDR3 coding DNA: TGTGCCAGCAGCGAGGTGACAGGGTTCCGTCGTGGCTACACCTTC. It encodes CASSEVTGFRRGYTF.